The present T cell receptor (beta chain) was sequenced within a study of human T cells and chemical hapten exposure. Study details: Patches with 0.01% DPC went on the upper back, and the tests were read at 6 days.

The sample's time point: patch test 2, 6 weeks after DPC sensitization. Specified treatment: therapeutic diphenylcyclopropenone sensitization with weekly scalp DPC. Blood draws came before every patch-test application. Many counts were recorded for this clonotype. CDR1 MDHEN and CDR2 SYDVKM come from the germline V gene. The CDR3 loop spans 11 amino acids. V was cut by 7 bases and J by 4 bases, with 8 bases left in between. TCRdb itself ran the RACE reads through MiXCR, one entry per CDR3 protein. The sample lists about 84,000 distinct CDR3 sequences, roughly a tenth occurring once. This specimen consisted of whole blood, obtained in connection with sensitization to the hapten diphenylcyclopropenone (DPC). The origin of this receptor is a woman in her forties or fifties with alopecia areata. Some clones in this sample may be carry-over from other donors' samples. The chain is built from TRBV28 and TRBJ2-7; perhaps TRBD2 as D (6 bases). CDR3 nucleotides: TGTGCCAGCACGGAGGGATACGAGCAGTACTTC. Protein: CASTEGYEQYF.